This entry lists 8 T cell receptor beta chains sequenced from one sample in a study of blood T cells in healthy people across ages. Combining a sample-barcoded 5' primer with a J-beta primer mix, a second PCR ran for roughly 7 to 12 cycles. Via MiXCR, TCRdb re-called the 5' RACE reads, giving one row per CDR3 protein. The sample includes about 1.7 million distinct CDR3 sequences, 25% to 30% of them seen just once. The sequencing input was blood. These receptors all come from a woman aged 25-40 years in good health.

The chain combines TRBV2 with TRBJ2-1; 9 positions agree with TRBD2. CDR3 length equals 14 residues. CDR1 and CDR2 from the germline V gene are SNHLY and FYNNEI. The V gene end was trimmed by 8 bases and the J gene end by 3 bases; junction bases not matched to a gene: 5. For the CDR3, the DNA is TGTGCCAGCCTGAGAGCGGGGGGCTACAATGAGCAGTTCTTC. Its protein product is CASLRAGGYNEQFF.

This clonotype was counted a few times. CDR3 nucleotides: TGTGCCAGCAGCTTAAATGGCGGGGGTGGCGATACGCAGTATTTT. It is translated as CASSLNGGGGDTQYF. The V call is TRBV7-3, the J call TRBJ2-3; 7 nucleotides align to TRBD2. The CDR3 consists of 15 residues. The V and J ends lost 1 base and 6 bases, in that order; junction bases with no gene match: 7. Germline lookup yields CDR1 SGHTA and CDR2 FQGTGA.

This clonotype turned up a few times. The chain employs TRBV10-2 and TRBJ2-5; 8 bases are shared with TRBD2. The CDR3 has 16 amino acids. The V gene's germline CDR1 is WSHSY and CDR2 SAAADI. V lost 3 bases, J lost 11 bases, and 17 bases stayed unmatched. The CDR3 region is CASSEPDRSGGNEQYF. The CDR3 nucleotides read TGCGCCAGCAGTGAACCTGACCGTTCGGGGGGGAATGAGCAGTACTTC.

This clonotype was picked up many times. The chain has TRBV9 and TRBJ1-2, with D unresolved. The ends were cut back, 3 bases at V and 8 bases at J, with 11 bases in the middle. The V gene's germline CDR1 is SGDLS and CDR2 YYNGEE. This CDR3 is 12 amino acids long. CDR3 bases: TGTGCCAGCAGCGAGAGGATCGGGGGCTACACCTTC. Residues: CASSERIGGYTF.

This clonotype was recorded at least ten times. Germline is not matched at one junction end, which may reflect a read error. V usage is TRBV7-9 and J usage is TRBJ2-1; 7 nucleotides line up with TRBD2. Germline CDR1 and CDR2: SEHNR and FQNEAQ (reference sequence). This CDR3 has 10 residues. CDR3 residues: CTSGETAQFF. In DNA form, the CDR3 reads TGCACGAGCGGGGAGACTGCGCAGTTCTTC. Using reference TRBV7-9 and TRBJ2-1 for the parts outside the CDR3, the full variable domain is DTGVSQNPRHKITKRGQNVTFRCDPISEHNRLYWYRQTLGQGPEFLTYFQNEAQLEKSRLLSDRFSAERPKGSFSTLEIQRTEQGDSAMYLCTSGETAQFFGPGTRLTVL.

Points on this clonotype: Compared with germline, one end of the junction differs, possibly owing to a read error. The rearrangement joins TRBV9 to TRBJ2-7, with TRBD2 identical over 7 bases. Germline CDR1 and CDR2: SGDLS and YYNGEE. This CDR3 has 15 residues. CDR3 region: CASSASATSLLEQYF. In DNA, the CDR3 is TGTGCCAGTAGCGCCTCCGCGACTAGCCTCTTAGAGCAGTACTTC.

The chain couples TRBV7-2 to TRBJ2-1; 8 bases line up with TRBD2. The germline V gene encodes CDR1 SGHTA and CDR2 FQGNSA. The CDR3 consists of 15 residues. Trimming took 4 bases from V and 9 from J; bases not matched to a gene: 11. The CDR3 reads CASSSPGLGVGEQFF. For the CDR3, the DNA is TGTGCCAGCAGCTCTCCGGGACTAGGGGTCGGTGAGCAGTTCTTC.

The V call is TRBV5-1, the J call TRBJ2-2, with a tentative D call TRBD1 (6 bases). V lost 4 bases and J 5 bases, leaving 12 bases between the germline ends. Germline V gene sequence: CDR1 SGHRS, CDR2 YFSETQ. The length of the CDR3 is 14 residues. The CDR3 DNA sequence: TGCGCCAGCAGCGTAGACACAGGGACCGGGGAGCTGTTTTTT. Its translation: CASSVDTGTGELFF. Together with reference TRBV5-1 and TRBJ2-2, the CDR3 gives the full variable domain: KAGVTQTPRYLIKTRGQQVTLSCSPISGHRSVSWYQQTPGQGLQFLFEYFSETQRNKGNFPGRFSGRQFSNSRSEMNVSTLELGDSALYLCASSVDTGTGELFFGEGSRLTVL.